The 28 T cell receptor beta chains below were found in one sample sequenced in a study of memory CD4+ T cells and cytomegalovirus serostatus (dated by TCRdb to the late 2010s). Library generation was performed with the immunoSEQ multiplex PCR assay. TCRdb stores this immuneACCESS table with in-frame sequences only. Part of the clones is absent; in the studies checked, under half of the shortfall reflects unresolved V genes, and no reason is known for the rest. This sample gives some 54,000 clones in total; 80% to 90% of them show up just once. 2% of the sample belongs to the ten largest clones. Single viable CD3+CD4+CD8-CD45RO+ cells were sorted as memory CD4+ T cells on a FACSAria II. Sequencing used memory CD4+ T cells from blood. Every receptor here comes from an adult in good health and CMV-seropositive.

The chain recombines TRBV19 with TRBJ2-1; tentative D call: TRBD2 (5 bases). Trimming took 10 bases from V and 4 from J, leaving 14 bases between them. Germline V CDR1 and CDR2: LNHDA, SQIVND (reference sequence). The CDR3 runs to 13 residues. The CDR3 sequence: CATLGVSYNEQFF. DNA of the CDR3: TGTGCCACTCTCGGGGTATCATACAATGAGCAGTTCTTC.

The chain joins TRBV10-2 to TRBJ2-7; D not resolved. The V gene's germline CDR1 is WSHSY and CDR2 SAAADI. CDR3 size: 13 residues. Trimming shortened V by 3 bases and J by 7 bases, and 13 bases separated the two germline ends. CDR3 residues: CASSDWAVGEQYF. The CDR3 DNA is TGCGCCAGCAGTGACTGGGCAGTGGGAGAGCAGTACTTC.

This clone came up a few times. A read error may account for a junction end that differs from germline. The chain combines TRBV4-3 with TRBJ2-5, with 9 bases identical to TRBD1. CDR1 and CDR2 (germline): LGHNA, YSLEER. The CDR3 is 14 amino acids. The CDR3: CASSGGQGKETQYF. CDR3 DNA: TGCGCCAGCAGCGGAGGACAGGGGAAAGAAACCCAGTACTTC.

The chain recombines TRBV4-3 with TRBJ2-7, with 8 bases lining up with TRBD1. Looked up from germline, CDR1 is LGHNA and CDR2 is YSLEER. The junction had 8 bases not matched to a gene; V was cut back by 3 bases and J by 4 bases. The CDR3 spans 15 residues. The CDR3 spells CASSQTPGTGYEQYF. The CDR3 nucleotides read TGCGCCAGCAGCCAGACCCCCGGGACAGGATACGAGCAGTACTTC.

This sequence joins TRBV19 and TRBJ1-2; no firm D call. CDR1 and CDR2 (germline): LNHDA, SQIVND (reference sequence). V was clipped by 6 bases and J by 0 bases, with 14 bases between them. CDR3 length: 15 residues. In DNA form, the CDR3 reads TGTGCCAGTAGCCAAACCGGGCCATCTAACTATGGCTACACCTTC. Translated, it gives CASSQTGPSNYGYTF.

The chain recombines TRBV7-3 with TRBJ2-1; 8 positions agree with TRBD2. Germline CDR1 and CDR2: SGHTA and FQGTGA. The CDR3 loop spans 15 amino acids. Germline trimming cut 0 bases from V and 8 bases from J; bases unmatched to any gene: 6. The CDR3 nucleotides are TGTGCCAGCAGCTTAACTAGCGGGGCTGGGCATGAGCAGTTCTTC. This encodes CASSLTSGAGHEQFF.

This clone showed up just a few times. V gene TRBV7-9 combines with J gene TRBJ2-1, with TRBD2 matching 11 bases. The length of the CDR3 is 18 residues. Germline V gene sequence: CDR1 SEHNR, CDR2 FQNEAQ (reference sequence). V lost 5 bases, J lost 5 bases, and 14 bases stayed unmatched. The CDR3 protein is CASSPGGRLAGNNNEQFF. The CDR3 nucleotides read TGTGCCAGCAGCCCTGGGGGCAGACTAGCGGGAAATAACAATGAGCAGTTCTTC. Drawing the rest from reference TRBV7-9 and TRBJ2-1, the complete variable domain is DTGVSQNPRHKITKRGQNVTFRCDPISEHNRLYWYRQTLGQGPEFLTYFQNEAQLEKSRLLSDRFSAERPKGSFSTLEIQRTEQGDSAMYLCASSPGGRLAGNNNEQFFGPGTRLTVL.

The CDR3 coding sequence is TGTGCCAGCAGTGTGTTATTAGCGGGGGCGCAGTTCTTC. It encodes CASSVLLAGAQFF. The rearrangement joins TRBV2 to TRBJ2-1, with 9 bases matching TRBD2. Germline CDR1 reads SNHLY; CDR2 reads FYNNEI. The CDR3 loop spans 13 amino acids. V was clipped by 4 bases and J by 12 bases; unmatched bases: 7.

The chain couples TRBV9 to TRBJ2-7; 10 positions agree with TRBD2. V gave up 3 bases and J gave up 4 bases; unmatched junction bases: 7. This CDR3 has 15 amino acids. Germline V gene data show CDR1 as SGDLS and CDR2 as YYNGEE. The CDR3: CASSASSGGRYEQYF. CDR3 nucleotide sequence: TGTGCCAGCAGCGCTTCTAGCGGGGGCCGATACGAGCAGTACTTC. The full variable domain, completed using reference TRBV9 and TRBJ2-7, is DSGVTQTPKHLITATGQRVTLRCSPRSGDLSVYWYQQSLDQGLQFLIQYYNGEERAKGNILERFSAQQFPDLHSELNLSSLELGDSALYFCASSASSGGRYEQYFGPGTRLTVT.

The chain recombines TRBV11-2 with TRBJ2-3, with 14 bases matching TRBD2. CDR1 is SGHAT, CDR2 FQNNGV, per germline. V lost 3 bases, J lost 10 bases, and 6 bases stayed unmatched. The CDR3 totals 15 residues. Written as DNA, the CDR3 is TGTGCCAGCAGCTTGACTAGCGGGAGGGTAGCTGCGCAGTATTTT. Its protein product is CASSLTSGRVAAQYF. The complete variable domain, with remaining parts taken from reference TRBV11-2 and TRBJ2-3, reads EAGVAQSPRYKIIEKRQSVAFWCNPISGHATLYWYQQILGQGPKLLIQFQNNGVVDDSQLPKDRFSAERLKGVDSTLKIQPAKLEDSAVYLCASSLTSGRVAAQYFGPGTRLTVL.

This clone was detected only a few times. The CDR3 loop reads CASSLGQTGELFF. CDR3 sequence (DNA): TGCGCCAGCAGCTTGGGACAGACCGGGGAGCTGTTTTTT. V is TRBV5-1 and J is TRBJ2-2; TRBD1 is a possible D gene (5 bases). Germline V gene sequence: CDR1 SGHRS, CDR2 YFSETQ. With 0 bases removed from V and 5 bases from J, the gap between germline ends came to 5 bases. CDR3 size: 13 residues.

J is TRBJ2-2 and V is TRBV7-8; D might be TRBD2 (6 bases). With 1 base removed from V and 7 bases from J, the gap between germline ends came to 10 bases. Germline V gene lookup returns CDR1 SGHVS and CDR2 FQNEAQ. The CDR3 length is 14 residues. CDR3 region: CASSLDRGNGELFF. CDR3 coding DNA: TGTGCCAGCAGCTTAGATCGGGGGAACGGGGAGCTGTTTTTT.

V and J are TRBV25-1 and TRBJ2-7, with 10 bases that match TRBD1. Germline V lookup: CDR1 MGHDK, CDR2 SYGVNS. The CDR3 is 15 amino acids. V gave up 3 bases and J gave up 5 bases; unmatched junction bases: 7. This CDR3 is CASSEGGTGVHEQYF. CDR3 sequence (DNA): TGTGCCAGCAGTGAGGGGGGGACAGGGGTTCACGAGCAGTACTTC.

A word on this clone: This same CDR3 is encoded by further DNA sequences in the sample. The rearrangement uses TRBV7-9 and TRBJ1-4, with unresolved D. CDR3 length: 12 residues. The germline gives CDR1 SEHNR, CDR2 FQNEAQ (reference sequence). The germline V and J ends were trimmed by 1 base and 8 bases, with 5 bases remaining between them. The DNA for the CDR3 is TGTGCCAGCAGCTTAGTAGAAGAAAAACTGTTTTTT. Translation gives CASSLVEEKLFF.

V gene TRBV7-9 combines with J gene TRBJ1-2; maybe TRBD1 (6 bases). V was cut by 7 bases and J by 2 bases, with 11 bases left in between. Germline-derived CDR1 and CDR2 are SEHNR and FQNEAQ (reference sequence). This CDR3 is 13 amino acids long. The CDR3 bases are TGTGCCAGCAACCGGGGGCCCAACTATGGCTACACCTTC. Protein product: CASNRGPNYGYTF.

CDR3 residues: CASLRAWNEKLFF. As DNA, the CDR3 is TGTGCCAGCCTGCGGGCCTGGAATGAAAAACTGTTTTTT. This sequence joins TRBV28 and TRBJ1-4; no definite D call. This CDR3 has 13 amino acids. The germline V gene encodes CDR1 MDHEN and CDR2 SYDVKM. Trimming removed 8 bases from V and 5 bases from J, with 12 bases in between.

This sequence joins TRBV13 and TRBJ1-2; D not resolved. Germline V gene data show CDR1 as PRHDT and CDR2 as FYEKMQ (reference sequence). The CDR3 totals 14 residues. V gave up 4 bases and J gave up 0 bases, with 9 bases separating them. The CDR3 nucleotides are TGTGCCAGCAGCTCCCCCGGGGCTAACTATGGCTACACCTTC. Protein product: CASSSPGANYGYTF. The full variable domain, rest sourced from reference TRBV13 and TRBJ1-2, is AAGVIQSPRHLIKEKRETATLKCYPIPRHDTVYWYQQGPGQDPQFLISFYEKMQSDKGSIPDRFSAQQFSDYHSELNMSSLELGDSALYFCASSSPGANYGYTFGSGTRLTVV.

The chain uses TRBV5-1 and TRBJ1-2; unclear D gene. V lost 0 bases and J 5 bases, leaving 8 bases between the germline ends. This CDR3 region has 13 residues. The germline V gene has CDR1 SGHRS and CDR2 YFSETQ. The CDR3 here is CASSLEPEYGYTF. CDR3 sequence (DNA): TGCGCCAGCAGCTTGGAACCCGAGTATGGCTACACCTTC.

The genes are TRBV6-5 and TRBJ1-5; D ambiguous. Trimming pared 6 bases from V and 3 bases from J, leaving 15 bases between. The CDR3 is 15 residues long. Looked up from germline, CDR1 is MNHEY and CDR2 is SVGAGI. The chain's CDR3 is CASSRRRQDNQPQHF. As DNA, the CDR3 is TGTGCCAGCAGCCGGCGCCGCCAGGACAATCAGCCCCAGCATTTT.

The chain has TRBV6-6 and TRBJ2-5, with D possibly being TRBD2 (6 bases). Germline V gene sequence: CDR1 MNHNY, CDR2 SVGAGI (reference sequence). Trimming cost V 5 bases and J 4 bases, with 14 bases left between them. The CDR3 has 14 residues. CDR3 DNA sequence: TGTGCCAGCAGTCTCGGACGGGGAGGAGAGACCCAGTACTTC. It yields the protein CASSLGRGGETQYF.

This clone was seen a few times. V gene TRBV6-6 combines with J gene TRBJ1-4; TRBD1 is a possible D gene (5 bases). The germline CDR1 and CDR2 sequences are MNHNY and SVGAGI (reference sequence). V lost 2 bases, J lost 3 bases, and 7 bases lay in between. The CDR3 is 14 residues long. CDR3 protein: CASSYHRSNEKLFF. In nucleotides, the CDR3 is TGTGCCAGCAGTTACCACAGGTCTAATGAAAAACTGTTTTTT.

The gene calls are TRBV5-6 and TRBJ2-1; 13 bases fit TRBD2. The CDR3 is 18 residues long. V lost 0 bases and J lost 4; bases outside the gene matches: 7. Germline CDR1 reads SGHDT; CDR2 reads YYEEEE. CDR3 nucleotides: TGTGCCAGCAGCTTGGTTAAGGGGACTAGCGGGACGTACAATGAGCAGTTCTTC. It codes for CASSLVKGTSGTYNEQFF.

This clone was observed once. The chain couples TRBV28 to TRBJ1-2, with D tentatively TRBD1 (6 bases). Trimming cost V 5 bases and J 2 bases, with 15 bases left between them. The CDR3 totals 15 residues. CDR1 is MDHEN and CDR2 is SYDVKM in the germline V gene. CDR3 nucleotides: TGTGCCAGCAGTCTGCTAGGGGGAAGAAACTATGGCTACACCTTC. Its protein product is CASSLLGGRNYGYTF.

The V gene is TRBV5-4, the J gene TRBJ2-6, with TRBD1 as a possible D gene (5 bases). Trimming pared 4 bases from V and 3 bases from J, leaving 20 bases between. The CDR3 sequence is 18 residues long. Germline-derived CDR1 and CDR2 are SGHNT and YYREEE (reference sequence). The CDR3 region is CASSQQGWRNGGANVLTF. CDR3 sequence (DNA): TGTGCCAGCAGCCAGCAGGGTTGGAGAAACGGTGGGGCCAACGTCCTGACTTTC.

This clone was detected once. The genes are TRBV2 and TRBJ1-1, with TRBD1 identical over 9 bases. Trimming removed 5 bases from V and 0 bases from J; junction bases left unmatched: 7. Germline V gene sequence: CDR1 SNHLY, CDR2 FYNNEI. CDR3 length: 16 amino acids. The CDR3 nucleotides are TGTGCCAGCAGTTTACAGGGGGCACACCTGAACACTGAAGCTTTCTTT. Translation: CASSLQGAHLNTEAFF.

This clone was observed a few times. The CDR3 DNA follows: TGCGCCAGCAGCCCCGATTCGACTGACGAAAAACTGTTTTTT. It codes for CASSPDSTDEKLFF. This chain connects TRBV5-1 to TRBJ1-4; D is ambiguous. Between the trimmed V and J ends, which lost 4 bases and 8 bases, there was a span of 15 bases. This CDR3 has 14 amino acids. The germline V gene encodes CDR1 SGHRS and CDR2 YFSETQ.

The chain has TRBV6-1 and TRBJ2-7; D may be TRBD2 (6 bases). V was cut by 6 bases and J by 7 bases, with 19 bases left in between. Germline V gene data show CDR1 as MNHNS and CDR2 as SASEGT. The CDR3 has 14 residues. DNA of the CDR3: TGTGCCAGCAGGGGGGTGGAGCGGGTCAGGGAGCAGTACTTC. Its translation: CASRGVERVREQYF.

The rearrangement uses TRBV19 and TRBJ2-7; D not resolved. Germline CDR1 is LNHDA and CDR2 is SQIVND (reference sequence). Trimming stripped 4 bases from V and 4 bases from J, with 14 bases between. The CDR3 totals 14 residues. CDR3 loop: CASSKKIRAYEQYF. The CDR3 DNA sequence: TGTGCCAGTAGTAAAAAGATAAGAGCTTACGAGCAGTACTTC.